Listed below are T cell receptor beta chains from one sample, sequenced in a study of CD8 T cells in ankylosing spondylitis. Each CDR3 protein is one row after TCRdb ran MiXCR on the 5' RACE reads. The repertoire includes approximately 250,000 distinct CDR3 sequences, about 24% of them detected once, and 0.61% sits in the top ten. Sequencing was performed on blood, either unsorted or a sorted T cell fraction (not recorded which). The receptors stem from a male donor with ankylosing spondylitis or in good health (not recorded which). CDR3s include the opening cysteine and the closing phenylalanine or tryptophan. Fields, in order: D gene, J gene, V gene, clone size, CDR3 DNA, CDR3 protein. D genes are given only for firm matches. Clone size, where shown, is once, few, many, or a class for clones that have expanded.

>TRBD2|TRBJ2-5|TRBV15|few
TGTGCCACCAGCAGAGTCAGGCCTCTAGTAGCGGGGGGCCCCACGGAGACCCAGTACTTC
CATSRVRPLVAGGPTETQYF
>TRBD1|TRBJ2-7|TRBV20-1|many
TGCAGTGCCAACAGGGACAGGGTCAACGAGCAGTACTTC
CSANRDRVNEQYF
>TRBD1|TRBJ1-6|TRBV27|.
TGTGCCACCCAAACAGGGGGTCGATCACCCCTCCACTTT
CATQTGGRSPLHF
>TRBD2|TRBJ2-1|TRBV24-1|.
TGTGCCACCAGTGACCGGAAGGGACTAGCGGCTTACAATGAGCAGTTCTTC
CATSDRKGLAAYNEQFF
>.|TRBJ2-5|TRBV24-1|.
TGTGCCACCAGTGTGGGGGAGACCCAGTACTTC
CATSVGETQYF
>TRBD2|TRBJ2-7|TRBV12-3/TRBV12-4|many
TGTGCCAGCAGTTGGACTAGCGGGGGGTCCAGCTCCTACGAGCAGTACTTC
CASSWTSGGSSSYEQYF
>TRBD2|TRBJ2-3|TRBV12-3/TRBV12-4|few
TGTGCCAGCAGTTTTGGTAGTAGCGGGGGAGATACGCAGTATTTT
CASSFGSSGGDTQYF
>TRBD2|TRBJ2-1|TRBV25-1|few
TGTGCCAGCGCCCGGCGGGGGGCGGTCTACAATGAGCAGTTCTTC
CASARRGAVYNEQFF
>.|TRBJ2-3|TRBV29-1|.
TGCAGCGTTGAAGGAAGCGGGCAGGGAGGAACAGATACGCAGTATTTT
CSVEGSGQGGTDTQYF
>TRBD2|TRBJ2-5|TRBV7-9|many
TGTGCCAGCATCCTCGGCGGGGGGTCCTTGGAGACCCAGTACTTC
CASILGGGSLETQYF
>.|TRBJ2-4|TRBV7-2|many
TGTGCCAGCCTACGGGGCCCAGCCAAAAACATTCAGTACTTC
CASLRGPAKNIQYF
>.|TRBJ2-5|TRBV5-6|few
TGTGCCAGCAGGGGGATTAGCGAGACCCAGTACTTC
CASRGISETQYF
>.|TRBJ2-3|TRBV20-1|few
TGCAGTGCTACCAACCAGAAAGATACGCAGTATTTT
CSATNQKDTQYF
>.|TRBJ2-1|TRBV2|few
TGTGCCAGCAGTGAGGAGCCGGAAGCCCGTCGCAATGAGCAGTTCTTC
CASSEEPEARRNEQFF
>.|TRBJ2-1|TRBV20-1|.
TGCAGTGCTAGTTTAAATGAGCAGTTCTTC
CSASLNEQFF
>.|TRBJ2-7|TRBV7-2|few
TGTGCCAGCAGCTTAGGAGCGAGCAGGGCCCTCTACGAGCAGTACTTC
CASSLGASRALYEQYF
>.|TRBJ2-7|TRBV7-9|few
TGTGCCAGCAGCTTAGGAACAACACCTCGAATCCTCTACGAGCAGTACTTC
CASSLGTTPRILYEQYF
>.|TRBJ1-6|TRBV20-1|many
TGCAGTGCTCCGGGGCAGGGACGAAGGGATTCACCCCTCCACTTT
CSAPGQGRRDSPLHF
>TRBD2|TRBJ2-3|TRBV20-1|many
TGCAGTGCTATTTCTAGCGGGGGCCTCACAGATACGCAGTATTTT
CSAISSGGLTDTQYF
>.|TRBJ1-2|TRBV20-1|many
TGCAGTGGGGGGGGTAACTATGGCTACACCTTC
CSGGGNYGYTF
>.|TRBJ2-3|TRBV4-2|.
TGTGCCAGCAGCCAACCGGGACTCAGCACAGATACGCAGTATTTT
CASSQPGLSTDTQYF
>.|TRBJ2-7|TRBV4-2|.
TGTGCCAGCAGCCAAGATGAAGCTGGCACCTACGAGCAGTACTTC
CASSQDEAGTYEQYF
>.|TRBJ1-1|TRBV9|many
TGTGCCAGCAGCGTAGGCAGGGTGGGGAACACTGAAGCTTTCTTT
CASSVGRVGNTEAFF
>.|TRBJ1-1|TRBV20-1|many
TGCAGTGCTAGTAGCGAACCGGGCACTGAAGCTTTCTTT
CSASSEPGTEAFF
>.|TRBJ2-5|TRBV2|.
TGTGCCAGCAAGGACTACCTGTACCAAGAGACCCAGTACTTC
CASKDYLYQETQYF
>TRBD1|TRBJ1-2|TRBV12-3/TRBV12-4|few
TGTGCCAGCGTCAGACAGGGAAACTATGGCTACACCTTC
CASVRQGNYGYTF
>TRBD1|TRBJ1-2|TRBV5-5|few
TGTGCCAGCAGCTTTGGTGTTGACAGGGGGTTATATGGCTACACCTTC
CASSFGVDRGLYGYTF
>.|TRBJ2-6|TRBV10-3|.
TGTGCCACCTTCCCCGGACCTGGGGCCAACGTCCTGACTTTC
CATFPGPGANVLTF
>TRBD2|TRBJ2-7|TRBV24-1|once
TGTGCCACCAGTGATGCAGCGGGGGGATTCTACGAGCAGTACTTC
CATSDAAGGFYEQYF
>TRBD2|TRBJ2-1|TRBV3-1|.
TGTGCCAGCAGCTCTATAACTAGCGGGGGGGCAAATGAGCAGTTCTTC
CASSSITSGGANEQFF
>TRBD1|TRBJ2-5|TRBV12-3/TRBV12-4|.
TGTGCCAGCGGGCGGGGTGGGACAGGGGAGCAAGAGACCCAGTACTTC
CASGRGGTGEQETQYF
>TRBD2|TRBJ2-3|TRBV12-3/TRBV12-4|.
TGTGCCAGCAGTTTATGGCTAGCGGGGCCGGGGGATACGCAGTATTTT
CASSLWLAGPGDTQYF
>.|TRBJ2-1|TRBV7-2|many
TGTGCCAGCAGCGCCCTCAGGGGTAAGGGATCCTACAATGAGCAGTTCTTC
CASSALRGKGSYNEQFF
>.|TRBJ2-7|TRBV7-9|.
TGTGCCACCAGCGTCGGTTTCTCCTACGAGCAGTACTTC
CATSVGFSYEQYF
>.|TRBJ2-7|TRBV3-1|many
TGTGCCAGCAGCCAAGGGGGGGCGGCGTACGAGCAGTACTTC
CASSQGGAAYEQYF